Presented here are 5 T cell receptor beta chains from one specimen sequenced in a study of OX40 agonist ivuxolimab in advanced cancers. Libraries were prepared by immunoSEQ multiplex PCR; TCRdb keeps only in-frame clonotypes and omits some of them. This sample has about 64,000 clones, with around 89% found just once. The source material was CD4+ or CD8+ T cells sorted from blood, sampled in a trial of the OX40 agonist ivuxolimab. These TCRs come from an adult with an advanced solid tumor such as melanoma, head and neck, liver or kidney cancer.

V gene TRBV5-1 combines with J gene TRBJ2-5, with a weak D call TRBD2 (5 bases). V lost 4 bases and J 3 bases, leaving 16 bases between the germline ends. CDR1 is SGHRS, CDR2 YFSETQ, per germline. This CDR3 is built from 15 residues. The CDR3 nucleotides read TGCGCCAGCAGCGCCGACTACGGTAAAGAAGAGACCCAGTACTTC. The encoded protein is CASSADYGKEETQYF.

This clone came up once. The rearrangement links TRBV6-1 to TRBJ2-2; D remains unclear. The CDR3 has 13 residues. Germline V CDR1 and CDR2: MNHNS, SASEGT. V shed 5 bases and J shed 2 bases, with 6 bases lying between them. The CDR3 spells CASSIGNTGELFF. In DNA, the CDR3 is TGTGCCAGCAGTATCGGCAACACCGGGGAGCTGTTTTTT.

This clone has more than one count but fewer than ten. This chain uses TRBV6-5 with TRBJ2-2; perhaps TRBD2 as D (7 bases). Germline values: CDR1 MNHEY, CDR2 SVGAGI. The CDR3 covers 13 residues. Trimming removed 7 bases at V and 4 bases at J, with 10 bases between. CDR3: CASMRGGTGELFF. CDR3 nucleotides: TGTGCCAGCATGAGGGGGGGCACCGGGGAGCTGTTTTTT.

The CDR3: CASSLDPGGPTDTQYF. CDR3 bases: TGCGCCAGCAGCTTGGATCCGGGAGGGCCCACAGATACGCAGTATTTT. The V gene is TRBV5-1, the J gene TRBJ2-3; 8 nucleotides agree with TRBD2. CDR1 and CDR2 from the germline V gene are SGHRS and YFSETQ. The V and J ends lost 0 bases and 2 bases, in that order; junction bases with no gene match: 5. The CDR3 is made up of 16 amino acids.

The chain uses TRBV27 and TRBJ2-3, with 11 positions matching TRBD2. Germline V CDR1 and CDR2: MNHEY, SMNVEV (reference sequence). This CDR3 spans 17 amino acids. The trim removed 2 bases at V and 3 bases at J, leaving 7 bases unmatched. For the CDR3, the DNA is TGTGCCAGCAGTTTAGCCCGACTAGCGGGATTTACAGATACGCAGTATTTT. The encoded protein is CASSLARLAGFTDTQYF.